One and the same sample provided the 22 T cell receptor beta chains below, sequenced in a study of tumor-infiltrating lymphocytes in primary liver carcinoma (dated by TCRdb to 2016 to 2017). Sequencing used an Illumina HiSeq 2500. Starting from around 520 ng total RNA, TCRbeta-specific cDNA was produced by reverse transcription with a constant-region primer and ProtoScript II reverse transcriptase. Three nested multiplex PCR rounds, following a slightly modified ARM-PCR procedure, were used to build the TCRbeta libraries. Each of the first two PCR rounds ran for around 11 cycles using multiplex TRBV1-TRBV30 forward primers together with a Cbeta reverse primer. TCRdb passed the public sequencing reads through fastp at Q25 and MiXCR, retaining productive beta sequences. Rows with one shared CDR3 protein collapse into an entry with the most common genes and DNA. The sample records some 180,000 distinct CDR3 sequences, over 45% of which are singletons. The leading ten clones occupy less than 75% of the sample.

RNA from unsorted whole blood was extracted with TRIzol reagent, and germline DNA was obtained with the DNeasy Blood & Tissue kit. The material sequenced was peripheral blood. The source of these receptors is a man aged 35-49 years with primary liver carcinoma and hepatitis B virus infection.

This chain connects TRBV11-2 to TRBJ2-1, with 10 bases that match TRBD2. V lost 10 bases to trimming and J lost 10 bases; unmatched junction nucleotides: 19. This CDR3 comprises 16 residues. Germline loops: CDR1 SGHAT, CDR2 FQNNGV. The CDR3 region has the DNA TGTGCCATCGTCTCTAATAACGGTACTAGCGGGACAGAGCAGTTCTTC. Translated: CAIVSNNGTSGTEQFF.

This clonotype was observed at least ten times. V gene TRBV11-3 combines with J gene TRBJ2-2; 7 nucleotides match TRBD1. Germline assignment: CDR1 SGHNT and CDR2 YENEEA. The junction had 10 bases not matched to a gene; V was cut back by 5 bases and J by 7 bases. The CDR3 is 15 residues long. The CDR3 spells CASSTKGQGDGELFF. DNA of the CDR3: TGTGCCAGCAGCACAAAAGGGCAGGGGGACGGGGAGCTGTTTTTT.

As concerns this clonotype: The junction departs from the called germline gene at one end, perhaps through a read error. The rearrangement uses TRBV4-2 and TRBJ1-2, with D perhaps TRBD1 (6 bases). CDR1 is LGHNA, CDR2 YNFKEQ, per germline. This CDR3 spans 16 amino acids. The CDR3: CASIQERRGANYGYTF. Written as DNA, the CDR3 is TGTGCCAGCATCCAAGAGAGGCGGGGGGCGAACTATGGCTACACCTTC.

The V gene is TRBV5-1, the J gene TRBJ2-7; 7 bases are a match to TRBD2. Trimming cost V 1 base and J 3 bases; bases outside gene matches: 7. The CDR3 contains 15 residues. Germline CDR1 reads SGHRS; CDR2 reads YFSETQ. Here the CDR3 DNA reads TGCGCCAGCAGCTTGACAGGTCTAGCGGTCTACGAGCAGTACTTC. It codes for CASSLTGLAVYEQYF.

The chain carries TRBV5-6 and TRBJ2-5; TRBD2 aligns across 10 bases. CDR3 length: 15 amino acids. Germline V gene sequence: CDR1 SGHDT, CDR2 YYEEEE. With 5 bases clipped from V and 4 bases from J, the junction kept 8 bases outside the gene matches. The DNA for the CDR3 is TGTGCCAGCAGTAGGCTAGCGGGAGTTGTAGAGACCCAGTACTTC. Its translation is CASSRLAGVVETQYF.

A remark on this clonotype: A read error is likely, as this CDR3 ends without the conserved phenylalanine or tryptophan. The genes are TRBV29-1 and TRBJ2-5, with D maybe TRBD1 (6 bases). The V gene lost 3 bases and the J gene lost 7 bases, with 9 bases spanning the gap. CDR3 length equals 11 residues. Germline-derived CDR1 and CDR2 are SQVTM and ANQGSEA. The CDR3 sequence: CSVDLRGTQYL. The CDR3 bases are TGCAGCGTTGACCTCAGGGGGACCCAGTACCTC.

In this sample, this clonotype turned up once. This clone may be a read error of a much larger clone one base away. V and J are TRBV29-1 and TRBJ2-7; D is possibly TRBD2 (7 bases). Trimming stripped 6 bases from V and 3 bases from J, with 18 bases between. Germline assignment: CDR1 SQVTM and CDR2 ANQGSEA. The CDR3 contains 14 residues. DNA for the CDR3: TGCAGCGTGAGGGGGGGGAGGAAATACTACGAGCAGTACTTC. Encoded protein: CSVRGGRKYYEQYF.

V and J are TRBV6-1 and TRBJ2-7; D possibly corresponds to TRBD2 (6 bases). Germline lookup yields CDR1 MNHNS and CDR2 SASEGT. With 6 bases removed from V and 2 bases from J, the gap between germline ends came to 14 bases. The CDR3 consists of 14 residues. CDR3 sequence: CASSRDWVAYEQYF. The CDR3 DNA reads TGTGCCAGCAGCCGGGACTGGGTCGCCTACGAGCAGTACTTC.

With regard to this clonotype: A read error may explain this, as a much larger clone is one base away. The chain uses TRBV7-8 and TRBJ2-5; 9 nucleotides line up with TRBD1. Germline V CDR1 and CDR2: SGHVS, FQNEAQ. The CDR3 has 16 amino acids. The CDR3 coding sequence is TGTGCCAACAGCTTTCTGACCGGGACAGGGTGGGAGACCCAGTACTTC. Translating gives CANSFLTGTGWETQYF. Full variable domain (outside the CDR3, taken from reference TRBV7-8 and TRBJ2-5): GAGVSQSPRYKVAKRGQDVALRCDPISGHVSLFWYQQALGQGPEFLTYFQNEAQLDKSGLPSDRFFAERPEGSVSTLKIQRTQQEDSAVYLCANSFLTGTGWETQYFGPGTRLLVL.

This clonotype was counted many times. The CDR3 sequence is CASSQNLQGKQFF. The DNA for the CDR3 is TGTGCCAGCAGCCAAAATTTACAGGGTAAGCAGTTCTTC. The chain combines TRBV11-2 with TRBJ2-1; the D gene is possibly TRBD1 (6 bases). The germline V gene has CDR1 SGHAT and CDR2 FQNNGV. The CDR3 is 13 residues long. V shed 5 bases and J shed 11 bases, with 16 bases lying between them.

With respect to this clonotype: A much larger clone differs by one base, so this may be a read error. The chain uses TRBV29-1 and TRBJ1-5; perhaps D is TRBD1 or TRBD2 (5 bases each). The tail of the sequence fits TRBJ2-3 better, so the J call may be wrong. Germline V CDR1 and CDR2: SQVTM, ANQGSEA. This CDR3 contains 13 residues. CDR3 sequence (DNA): TGCAGCGTTGAAACTGGCGAGGGGCAGCCCCAGTATTTT. It specifies CSVETGEGQPQYF.

The chain is built from TRBV6-2 or TRBV6-3 and TRBJ2-3; TRBD2 matches at 8 bases. Germline V gives CDR1 MNHEY, CDR2 SVGEGT. Trimming at V came to 2 bases and at J to 1 base, leaving 5 bases not matched to a gene. The CDR3 sequence is 16 residues long. The CDR3, as DNA: TGTGCCAGCAGTTACCCCGGGACTAGGCGCACAGATACGCAGTATTTT. Protein sequence: CASSYPGTRRTDTQYF.

As concerns this clonotype: One junction end does not reproduce the germline sequence, and a read error may be involved. This sequence joins TRBV12-3 or TRBV12-4 and TRBJ1-2; 7 bases fit TRBD1. This CDR3 is built from 13 residues. CDR3 protein: CASSPGQAIGHTF. In nucleotides, the CDR3 is TGTGCCAGCAGTCCAGGACAGGCCATTGGCCACACCTTC.

In this sample, this clonotype turned up once. An end of the junction does not agree with germline; a read error may underlie this. The chain has TRBV6-1 and TRBJ2-3; D may be TRBD2 (5 bases). Per the germline V gene, CDR1 is MNHNS and CDR2 is SASEGT. This CDR3 is 14 amino acids long. The CDR3 loop is CVSSATGSADTQYF. CDR3 coding DNA: TGTGTCAGCAGTGCGACGGGGTCCGCAGATACGCAGTATTTT.

The chain links TRBV6-6 to TRBJ2-3; TRBD2 agrees at 8 bases. This CDR3 region has 18 residues. Unmatched junction bases numbered 15, after V lost 6 bases and J lost 1 base. Germline CDR1 MNHNY, CDR2 SVGAGI (reference sequence). The CDR3 loop reads CASSPGTRGVRGTDTQYF. CDR3 coding DNA: TGTGCCAGCAGCCCCGGGACTAGAGGAGTCAGGGGCACAGATACGCAGTATTTT.

The CDR3 DNA reads TGTGCCAGCAGCGGTGAAGCCGGAAACACAGATACGCAGTATTTT. This gives the protein CASSGEAGNTDTQYF. This rearrangement joins TRBV5-4 to TRBJ2-3, with D unclear. The CDR3 covers 15 residues. In germline, CDR1 is SGHNT, CDR2 YYREEE (reference sequence). Trimming took 4 bases from V and 2 from J, leaving 14 bases between them.

Note on this clonotype: A single base separates this from a much larger clone, so it may be a read error. The conserved final phenylalanine or tryptophan is absent from the CDR3, which likely points to a read error. V usage is TRBV29-1 and J usage is TRBJ2-1, with unresolved D. This CDR3 is built from 12 residues. V was pared by 7 bases and J by 6 bases, with 13 bases between. Germline CDR1 is SQVTM and CDR2 is ANQGSEA. The CDR3 DNA sequence: TGCAGCGCTGGAGTACAATTCAATGAGCAGTTCTCC. This translates into CSAGVQFNEQFS.

The J gene is TRBJ1-2, the V gene TRBV5-6, with D perhaps matching TRBD1 (5 bases). This CDR3 is 14 amino acids long. V was cut by 4 bases and J by 4 bases, with 14 bases left in between. CDR1 is SGHDT and CDR2 is YYEEEE in the germline V gene. As DNA, the CDR3 is TGTGCCAGCAGCCCAAGCGACAGTATCTATGGCTACACCTTC. This sequence encodes CASSPSDSIYGYTF.

This clonotype was seen ten or more times. The V gene is TRBV11-2, the J gene TRBJ1-4; D not certain. Deletions cut 4 bases from V and 6 bases from J, with 12 bases between. This CDR3 region has 14 residues. Looked up from germline, CDR1 is SGHAT and CDR2 is FQNNGV. The CDR3 region is CASSSRLGDEKLFF. Written as DNA, the CDR3 is TGTGCCAGCAGCTCCCGGTTAGGAGATGAAAAACTGTTTTTT.

The CDR3 DNA is TGTGCCATCAGTGAGTCGCTGGGGGTAGCGGGAGCTAATGAGCAGTTCTTC. Its protein product is CAISESLGVAGANEQFF. The chain employs TRBV10-3 and TRBJ2-1, with 9 bases matching TRBD2. J gave up 7 bases and V 0 bases, and 10 bases lay outside the gene matches. The CDR3 is made up of 17 amino acids. The germline CDR1 and CDR2 sequences are ENHRY and SYGVKD.

Turning to this clonotype: A read error may be the cause here, since a much bigger clone is one base away. The chain employs TRBV11-2 and TRBJ2-3, with D tentatively TRBD1 (6 bases). Germline assignment: CDR1 SGHAT and CDR2 FQNNGV. The CDR3 runs to 16 residues. V lost 7 bases and J 4 bases, leaving 21 bases between the germline ends. The CDR3 is CASNYAGVRGPDTQYF. CDR3 DNA sequence: TGTGCCAGCAACTACGCCGGAGTCAGGGGACCAGATACGCAGTATTTT.

For this clonotype: At one end the junction does not follow the germline gene, possibly because of a read error. The rearrangement joins TRBV11-3 to TRBJ2-1; the D gene is possibly TRBD1 (6 bases). Germline CDR1 and CDR2: SGHNT and YENEEA. The CDR3 runs 16 residues. The CDR3 spells CVSSSRWTDSYDEQFF. The CDR3 DNA reads TGTGTCAGCAGCTCCCGGTGGACAGATTCCTACGATGAGCAGTTCTTC.